The clone carrying this T cell receptor beta chain was observed a few times. The antigen is unknown. Possible read error: a much larger clone is one base away. The authors prepared the TCRbeta library with unique molecular identifiers. TCRdb recomputed calls from the PCR reads with MiXCR, one row per CDR3 protein. This sample carries fewer than 350,000 distinct CDR3 sequences, around 10% of them seen once, and the ten largest clones take 7.5%. The CDR3 contains 13 residues. The record originates from a study of T-cell reconstitution after alpha-beta-depleted transplantation in children. Overall study results and limits: Reportedly, roughly two months post-transplant, alpha-beta T cells arose from several hundred expanded graft clones. At the one-year point after transplant, T-cell counts and TCRbeta diversity were found to come mostly from T cells that had been newly produced. Several patients had high TCRbeta diversity at day 60; it came from surviving recipient T cells and thymic progenitors.

The sample consisted of PBMCs, taken before TCRalphabeta/CD19-depleted stem cell transplant. The V gene is TRBV12-3 or TRBV12-4, the J gene TRBJ2-4; D may be TRBD2 (6 bases). The receptor was derived from a boy younger than two with acute myeloid leukemia, due to receive a stem cell transplant. CDR3 sequence: CAISLGGGDIQYF. In nucleotides, the CDR3 is TGTGCCATCAGTTTAGGTGGAGGGGACATTCAGTACTTC.